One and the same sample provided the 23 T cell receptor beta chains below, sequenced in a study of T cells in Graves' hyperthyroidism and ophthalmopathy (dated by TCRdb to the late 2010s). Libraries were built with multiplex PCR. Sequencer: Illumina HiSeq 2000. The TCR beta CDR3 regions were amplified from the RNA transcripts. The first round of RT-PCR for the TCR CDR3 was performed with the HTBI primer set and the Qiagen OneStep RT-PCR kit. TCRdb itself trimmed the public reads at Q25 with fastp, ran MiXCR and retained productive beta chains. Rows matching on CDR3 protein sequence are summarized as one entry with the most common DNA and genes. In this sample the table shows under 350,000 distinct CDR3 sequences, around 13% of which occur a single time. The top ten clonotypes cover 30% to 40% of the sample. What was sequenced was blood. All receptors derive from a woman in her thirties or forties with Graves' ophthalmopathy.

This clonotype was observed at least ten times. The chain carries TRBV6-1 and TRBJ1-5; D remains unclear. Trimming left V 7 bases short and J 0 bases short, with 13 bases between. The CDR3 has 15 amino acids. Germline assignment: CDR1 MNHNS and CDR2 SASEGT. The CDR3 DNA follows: TGTGCCAGCAAGGAAAAAGGGAATAGCAATCAGCCCCAGCATTTT. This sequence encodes CASKEKGNSNQPQHF.

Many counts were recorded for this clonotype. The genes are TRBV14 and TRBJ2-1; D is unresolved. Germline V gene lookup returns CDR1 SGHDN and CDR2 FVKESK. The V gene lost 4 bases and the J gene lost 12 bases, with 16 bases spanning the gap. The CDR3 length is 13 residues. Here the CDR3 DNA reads TGTGCCAGCAGCCCAGATGTCGGTCCTTGGCAGTTCTTC. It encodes CASSPDVGPWQFF.

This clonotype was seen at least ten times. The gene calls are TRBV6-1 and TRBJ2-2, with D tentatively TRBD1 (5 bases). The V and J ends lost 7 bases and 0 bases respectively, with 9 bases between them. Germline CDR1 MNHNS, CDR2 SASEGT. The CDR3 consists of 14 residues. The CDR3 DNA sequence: TGTGCCAGCACGACAGCTTCGAACACCGGGGAGCTGTTTTTT. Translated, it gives CASTTASNTGELFF.

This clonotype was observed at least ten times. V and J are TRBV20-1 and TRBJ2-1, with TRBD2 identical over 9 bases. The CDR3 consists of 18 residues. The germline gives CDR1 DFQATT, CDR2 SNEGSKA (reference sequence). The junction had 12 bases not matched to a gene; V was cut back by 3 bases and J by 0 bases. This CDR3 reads CSASFVLAGLRSYNEQFF. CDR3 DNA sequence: TGCAGTGCTAGTTTTGTACTAGCGGGTCTTCGCTCCTACAATGAGCAGTTCTTC.

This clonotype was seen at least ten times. In DNA form, the CDR3 reads TGTGCCAGCAGACCCTCGAATTCACCCCTCCACTTT. Translating it yields CASRPSNSPLHF. The chain combines TRBV6-1 with TRBJ1-6, with unresolved D. Germline V lookup: CDR1 MNHNS, CDR2 SASEGT. The CDR3 extends over 12 amino acids. Trimming cost V 6 bases and J 7 bases, with 7 bases left between them.

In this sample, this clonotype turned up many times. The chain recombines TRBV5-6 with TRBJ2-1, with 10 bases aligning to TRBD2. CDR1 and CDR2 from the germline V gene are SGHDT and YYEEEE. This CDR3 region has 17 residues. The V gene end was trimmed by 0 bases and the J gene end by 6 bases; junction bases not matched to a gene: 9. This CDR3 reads CASSLDIAGGQSNEQFF. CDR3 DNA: TGTGCCAGCAGCTTGGATATAGCGGGGGGCCAAAGCAATGAGCAGTTCTTC.

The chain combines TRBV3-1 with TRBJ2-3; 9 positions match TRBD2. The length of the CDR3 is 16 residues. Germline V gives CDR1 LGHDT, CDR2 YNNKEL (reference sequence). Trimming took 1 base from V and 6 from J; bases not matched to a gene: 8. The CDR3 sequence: CASSQGTRRGGDTQYF. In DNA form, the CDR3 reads TGTGCCAGCAGCCAAGGAACTAGGCGGGGGGGGGATACGCAGTATTTT.

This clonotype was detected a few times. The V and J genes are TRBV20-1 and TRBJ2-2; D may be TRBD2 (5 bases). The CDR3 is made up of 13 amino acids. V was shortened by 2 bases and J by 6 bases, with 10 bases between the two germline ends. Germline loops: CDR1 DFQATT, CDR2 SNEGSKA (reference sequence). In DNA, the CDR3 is TGCAGTGCTAGATCGCGGGTCGCCGGGGAGCTGTTTTTT. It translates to CSARSRVAGELFF.

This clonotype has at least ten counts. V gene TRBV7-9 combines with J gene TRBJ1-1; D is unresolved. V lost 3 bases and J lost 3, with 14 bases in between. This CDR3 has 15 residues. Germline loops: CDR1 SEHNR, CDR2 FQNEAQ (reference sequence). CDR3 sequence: CASSFLDGKDTEAFF. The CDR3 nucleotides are TGTGCCAGCAGCTTTTTAGATGGGAAGGACACTGAAGCTTTCTTT.

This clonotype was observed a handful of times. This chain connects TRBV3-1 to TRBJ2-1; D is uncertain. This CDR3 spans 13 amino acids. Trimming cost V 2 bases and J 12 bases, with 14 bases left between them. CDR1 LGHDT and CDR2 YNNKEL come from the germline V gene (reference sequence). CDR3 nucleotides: TGTGCCAGCAGCCAAAATGTTGGGTCCGGGCAGTTCTTC. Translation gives CASSQNVGSGQFF.

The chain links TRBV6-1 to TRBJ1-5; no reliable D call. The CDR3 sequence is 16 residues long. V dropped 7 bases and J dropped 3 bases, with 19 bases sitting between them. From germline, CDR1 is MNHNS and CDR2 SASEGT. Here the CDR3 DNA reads TGTGCCAGCATAAAAGGTTTGGGGAGGGACAATCAGCCCCAGCATTTT. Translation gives CASIKGLGRDNQPQHF.

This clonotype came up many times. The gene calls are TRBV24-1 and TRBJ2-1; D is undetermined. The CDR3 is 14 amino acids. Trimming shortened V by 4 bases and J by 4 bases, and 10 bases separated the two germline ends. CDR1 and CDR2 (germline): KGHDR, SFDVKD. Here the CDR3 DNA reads TGTGCCACCAGTGAGTCCTTGGGATACAATGAGCAGTTCTTC. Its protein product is CATSESLGYNEQFF.

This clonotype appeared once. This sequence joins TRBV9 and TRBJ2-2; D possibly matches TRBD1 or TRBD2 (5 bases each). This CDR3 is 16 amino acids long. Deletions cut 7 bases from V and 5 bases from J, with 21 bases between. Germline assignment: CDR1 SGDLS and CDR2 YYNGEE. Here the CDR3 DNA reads TGTGCCAGCGGGGACCCCGGACTTAGAATGACCGGGGAGCTGTTTTTT. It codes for CASGDPGLRMTGELFF.

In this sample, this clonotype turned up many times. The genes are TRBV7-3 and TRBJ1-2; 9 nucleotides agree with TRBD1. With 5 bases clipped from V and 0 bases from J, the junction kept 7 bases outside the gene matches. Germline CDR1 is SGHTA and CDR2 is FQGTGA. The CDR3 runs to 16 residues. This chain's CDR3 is CASSNDRGTSNYGYTF. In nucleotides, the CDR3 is TGTGCCAGCAGCAATGACAGGGGGACTTCTAACTATGGCTACACCTTC.

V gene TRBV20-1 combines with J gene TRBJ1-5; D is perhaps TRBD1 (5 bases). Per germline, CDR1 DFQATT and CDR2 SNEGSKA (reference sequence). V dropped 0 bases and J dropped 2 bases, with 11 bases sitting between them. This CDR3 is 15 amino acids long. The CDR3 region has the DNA TGCAGTGCTAGAGATATCACAGGAGGCAATCAGCCCCAGCATTTT. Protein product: CSARDITGGNQPQHF.

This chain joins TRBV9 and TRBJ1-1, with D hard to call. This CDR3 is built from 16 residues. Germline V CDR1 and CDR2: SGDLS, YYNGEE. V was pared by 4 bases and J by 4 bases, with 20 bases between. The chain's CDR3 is CASSQDLVQEVTEAFF. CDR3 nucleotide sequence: TGTGCCAGCAGCCAAGATCTTGTGCAGGAAGTCACTGAAGCTTTCTTT.

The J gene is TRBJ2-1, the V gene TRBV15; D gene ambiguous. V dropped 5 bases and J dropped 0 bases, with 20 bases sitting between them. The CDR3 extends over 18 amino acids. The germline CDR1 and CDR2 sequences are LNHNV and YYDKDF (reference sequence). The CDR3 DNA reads TGTGCCACCAGCGGGGTTCTAGGTCCTTGGAGCTCCTACAATGAGCAGTTCTTC. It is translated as CATSGVLGPWSSYNEQFF.

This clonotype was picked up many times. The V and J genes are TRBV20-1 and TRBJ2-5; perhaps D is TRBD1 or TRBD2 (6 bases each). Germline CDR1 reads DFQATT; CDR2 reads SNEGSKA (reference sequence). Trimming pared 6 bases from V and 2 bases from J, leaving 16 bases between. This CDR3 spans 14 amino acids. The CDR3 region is CSAPPGAVQETQYF. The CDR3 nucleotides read TGCAGTGCCCCCCCGGGGGCGGTACAAGAGACCCAGTACTTC.

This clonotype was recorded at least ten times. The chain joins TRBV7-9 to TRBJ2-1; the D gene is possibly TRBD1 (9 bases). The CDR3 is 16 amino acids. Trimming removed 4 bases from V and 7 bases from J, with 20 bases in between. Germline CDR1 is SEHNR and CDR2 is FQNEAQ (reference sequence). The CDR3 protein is CASSWRGGTGLNEQFF. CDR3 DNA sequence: TGTGCCAGCAGCTGGCGCGGGGGGACAGGGTTGAATGAGCAGTTCTTC.

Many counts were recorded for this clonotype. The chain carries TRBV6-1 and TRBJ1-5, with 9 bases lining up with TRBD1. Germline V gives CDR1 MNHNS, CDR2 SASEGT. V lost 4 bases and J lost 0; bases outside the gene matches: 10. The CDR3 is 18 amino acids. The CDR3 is CASSASTGGINSNQPQHF. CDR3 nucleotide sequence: TGTGCCAGCAGTGCCTCGACAGGGGGTATCAATAGCAATCAGCCCCAGCATTTT.

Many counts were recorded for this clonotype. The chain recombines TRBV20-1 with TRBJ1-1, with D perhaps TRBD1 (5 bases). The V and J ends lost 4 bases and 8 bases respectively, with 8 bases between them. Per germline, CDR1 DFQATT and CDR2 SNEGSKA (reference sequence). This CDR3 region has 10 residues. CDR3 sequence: CSANRLEAFF. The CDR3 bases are TGCAGTGCTAACAGGCTAGAAGCTTTCTTT.

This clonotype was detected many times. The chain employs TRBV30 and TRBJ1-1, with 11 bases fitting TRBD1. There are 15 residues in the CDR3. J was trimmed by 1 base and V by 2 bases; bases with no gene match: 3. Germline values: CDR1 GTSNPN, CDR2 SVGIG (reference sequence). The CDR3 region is CAWSRTGGWNTEAFF. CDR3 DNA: TGTGCCTGGAGTCGGACAGGGGGCTGGAACACTGAAGCTTTCTTT.

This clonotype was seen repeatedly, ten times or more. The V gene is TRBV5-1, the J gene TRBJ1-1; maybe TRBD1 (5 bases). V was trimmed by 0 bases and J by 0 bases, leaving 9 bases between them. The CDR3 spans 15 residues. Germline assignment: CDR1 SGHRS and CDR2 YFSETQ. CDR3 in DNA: TGCGCCAGCAGCTTGGCCGGGGGGGTGAACACTGAAGCTTTCTTT. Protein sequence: CASSLAGGVNTEAFF.